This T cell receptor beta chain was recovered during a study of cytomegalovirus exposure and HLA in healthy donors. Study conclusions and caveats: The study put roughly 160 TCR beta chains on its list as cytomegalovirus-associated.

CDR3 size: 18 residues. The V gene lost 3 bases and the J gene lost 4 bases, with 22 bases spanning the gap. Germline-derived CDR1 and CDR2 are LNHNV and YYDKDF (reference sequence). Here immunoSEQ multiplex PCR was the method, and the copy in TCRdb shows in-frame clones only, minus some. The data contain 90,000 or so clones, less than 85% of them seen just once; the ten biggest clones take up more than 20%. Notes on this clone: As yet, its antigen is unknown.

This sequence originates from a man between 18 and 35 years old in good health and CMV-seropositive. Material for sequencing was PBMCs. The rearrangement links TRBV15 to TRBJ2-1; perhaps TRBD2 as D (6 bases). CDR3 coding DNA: TGTGCCACCAGCAGGGAGAGACAGCGGGTATCGATTTACAATGAGCAGTTCTTC. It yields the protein CATSRERQRVSIYNEQFF. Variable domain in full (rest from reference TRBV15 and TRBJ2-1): DAMVIQNPRYQVTQFGKPVTLSCSQTLNHNVMYWYQQKSSQAPKLLFHYYDKDFNNEADTPDNFQSRRPNTSFCFLDIRSPGLGDTAMYLCATSRERQRVSIYNEQFFGPGTRLTVL.